This T cell receptor (beta chain) was identified during a study of blood T cell repertoires in COVID-19. In the study's own analysis: Amplified reference gene primers provided the basis for estimating nucleated cell counts. Generated by immunoSEQ multiplex PCR, the TCRdb table keeps only in-frame clones and is missing some. V, J and clone size derive from that table, while D and trimming were established from the DNA sequence. The sample consists of approximately 240,000 clones, roughly 80% of them appearing once. This receptor was identified in a woman aged 40-49 years with active or convalescent COVID-19. The sample was peripheral blood.

The CDR3 DNA is TGTGCCAGCAGCTTAGTTGGTTCCCGCAGCTCCTATAATTCACCCCTCCACTTT. Translated, it gives CASSLVGSRSSYNSPLHF. This chain links TRBV7-2 with TRBJ1-6; the D is unclear. In germline, CDR1 is SGHTA, CDR2 FQGNSA. V lost 1 base and J lost 0, with 13 bases in between. The CDR3 is made up of 18 amino acids.